These 7 T cell receptor beta chains share one sample of origin, sequenced in a study of cytomegalovirus exposure and HLA in healthy donors. Produced via immunoSEQ multiplex PCR; TCRdb's table is partial and in-frame only. The sample yields approximately 120,000 clones, around 96% seen once. The sequenced sample was PBMCs. All receptors derive from a man aged 18 to 35 in good health and CMV-seronegative.

This clone was observed once. V gene TRBV4-1 combines with J gene TRBJ2-7; 7 bases align to TRBD1. The CDR3 sequence is 15 residues long. V trimming: 0 bases; J trimming: 8 bases; junction bases outside the gene matches: 10. Germline V gene sequence: CDR1 MGHRA, CDR2 YSYEKL. This CDR3 is CASSQERGTAMKQYF. CDR3 sequence (DNA): TGCGCCAGCAGCCAAGAAAGGGGGACAGCGATGAAGCAGTACTTC.

This chain connects TRBV28 to TRBJ1-2; 7 bases align to TRBD1. After removal of 0 bases from V and 8 bases from J, the junction contained 12 bases not matched to a gene. Germline V lookup: CDR1 MDHEN, CDR2 SYDVKM. This CDR3 comprises 16 residues. The CDR3 loop is CASSLWLDREWEGYTF. CDR3 nucleotides: TGTGCCAGCAGTTTATGGCTCGACAGGGAATGGGAAGGCTACACCTTC.

The CDR3 DNA reads TGTGCCATCAGTGACTCCCCCTACGAGCAGTACTTC. Translation: CAISDSPYEQYF. This chain links TRBV10-3 with TRBJ2-7, with D unclear. V was clipped by 3 bases and J by 2 bases, with 5 bases between them. Germline-derived CDR1 and CDR2 are ENHRY and SYGVKD. The CDR3 loop spans 12 amino acids.

The table lists this clone with a count of one. The chain is built from TRBV6-1 and TRBJ1-2, with no clear D. This CDR3 contains 15 residues. Germline V gives CDR1 MNHNS, CDR2 SASEGT. Trimming shortened V by 1 base and J by 5 bases, and 14 bases separated the two germline ends. CDR3 coding DNA: TGTGCCAGCAGTGAAGGGTCAGCGTCCCTTTATGGCTACACCTTC. Protein product: CASSEGSASLYGYTF.

This clone was counted a single time. The J gene is TRBJ1-3, the V gene TRBV13; TRBD1 is a possible D gene (6 bases). Germline CDR1 is PRHDT and CDR2 is FYEKMQ (reference sequence). The length of the CDR3 is 15 residues. The V and J ends lost 4 bases and 4 bases respectively, with 14 bases between them. The CDR3 bases are TGTGCCAGCAGCTCCCAGGGGCTCGAAGGAAACACCATATATTTT. It translates to CASSSQGLEGNTIYF.

This chain links TRBV11-1 with TRBJ2-3; 13 bases agree with TRBD2. CDR3 length: 17 amino acids. Trimming at V came to 6 bases and at J to 1 base, leaving 7 bases not matched to a gene. CDR1 SGHAT and CDR2 FQDESV come from the germline V gene (reference sequence). DNA for the CDR3: TGTGCCAGCAGTTCGGGACTAGCGGGATTTGGCACAGATACGCAGTATTTT. This gives the protein CASSSGLAGFGTDTQYF. Filled out from reference TRBV11-1 and TRBJ2-3, the complete variable domain reads EAEVAQSPRYKITEKSQAVAFWCDPISGHATLYWYRQILGQGPELLVQFQDESVVDDSQLPKDRFSAERLKGVDSTLKIQPAELGDSAMYLCASSSGLAGFGTDTQYFGPGTRLTVL.

This sequence joins TRBV28 and TRBJ1-1; 10 bases align to TRBD1. V dropped 6 bases and J dropped 1; count of bases not matched to a gene: 17. This CDR3 comprises 19 residues. The germline gives CDR1 MDHEN, CDR2 SYDVKM. CDR3 in amino acids: CASSPPLRQGALKNTEAFF. The CDR3 bases are TGTGCCAGCAGCCCTCCCTTACGACAGGGGGCACTTAAGAACACTGAAGCTTTCTTT.